This T cell receptor (beta chain) was sequenced during a study of blood T cell repertoires in COVID-19. Study overall: Both acute and convalescent COVID-19 samples were obtained from the United States, Italy and Spain. PBMCs, B-cell-depleted T cells, or T cells were the source of the cDNA or gDNA that made up the material.

What the recovered Cohort 3 donors had was two negative PCRs, clearance, or symptom resolution. V gave up 8 bases and J gave up 1 base, with 9 bases separating them. Germline lookup yields CDR1 LNHDA and CDR2 SQIVND (reference sequence). The CDR3 is made up of 13 amino acids. As handled by the study authors: By means of reference gene primer amplification, nucleated cell counts were estimated. This table comes from immunoSEQ multiplex PCR, and its TCRdb copy is limited to in-frame clones, with some not included. From that table come the V and J calls and clone size; the DNA was used to work out D and trimming. The sample has hundreds of thousands of clones, approximately 91% seen once; the top ten hold roughly 8.5%.

The V and J genes are TRBV19 and TRBJ1-3; D uncertain. The TCR originated in a woman between 55 and 75 years old who had recovered from COVID-19. Sequencing was performed on PBMCs or T cells enriched from blood (not recorded which). This CDR3 reads CASAAESGNTIYF. Here the CDR3 DNA reads TGTGCCAGTGCCGCGGAGTCTGGAAACACCATATATTTT.